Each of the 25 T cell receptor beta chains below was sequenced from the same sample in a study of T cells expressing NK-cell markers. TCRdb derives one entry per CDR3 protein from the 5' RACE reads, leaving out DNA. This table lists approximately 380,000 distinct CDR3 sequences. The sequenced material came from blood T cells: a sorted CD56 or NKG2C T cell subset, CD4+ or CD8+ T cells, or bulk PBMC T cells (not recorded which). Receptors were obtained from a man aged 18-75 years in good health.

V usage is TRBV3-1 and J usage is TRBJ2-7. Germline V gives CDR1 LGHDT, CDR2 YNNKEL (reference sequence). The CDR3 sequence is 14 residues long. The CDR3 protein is CASSQVGVGFEQYF.

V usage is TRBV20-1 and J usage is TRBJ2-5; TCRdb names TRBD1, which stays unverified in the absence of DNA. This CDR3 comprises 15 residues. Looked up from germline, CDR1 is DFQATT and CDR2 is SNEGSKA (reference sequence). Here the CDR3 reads CSATRIGGGMKTQYF.

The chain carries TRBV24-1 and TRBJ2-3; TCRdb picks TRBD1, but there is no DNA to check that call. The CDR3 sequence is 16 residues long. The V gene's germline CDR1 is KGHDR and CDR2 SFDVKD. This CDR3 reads CATSDRTGFDTDTQYF.

CDR3 region: CASSQGLAGIYEQYF. V and J are TRBV4-1 and TRBJ2-7; TCRdb gives TRBD2 as the D gene, but with no DNA this cannot be confirmed. Germline CDR1 reads MGHRA; CDR2 reads YSYEKL. This CDR3 has 15 residues.

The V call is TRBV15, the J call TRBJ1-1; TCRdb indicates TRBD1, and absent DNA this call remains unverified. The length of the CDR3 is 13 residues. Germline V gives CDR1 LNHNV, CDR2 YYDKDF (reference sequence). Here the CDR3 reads CATSRDAGFDSFF.

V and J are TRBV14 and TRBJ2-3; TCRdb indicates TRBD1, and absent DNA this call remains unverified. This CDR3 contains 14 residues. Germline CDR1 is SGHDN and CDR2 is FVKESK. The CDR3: CASSHPSGADTQYF.

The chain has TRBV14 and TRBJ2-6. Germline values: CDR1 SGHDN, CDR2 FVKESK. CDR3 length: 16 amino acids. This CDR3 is CASTSRSHSGANVLTF.

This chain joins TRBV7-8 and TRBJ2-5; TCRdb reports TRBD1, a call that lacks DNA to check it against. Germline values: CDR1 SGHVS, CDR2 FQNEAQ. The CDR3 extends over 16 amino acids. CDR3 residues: CASSLGVGGSQETQYF.

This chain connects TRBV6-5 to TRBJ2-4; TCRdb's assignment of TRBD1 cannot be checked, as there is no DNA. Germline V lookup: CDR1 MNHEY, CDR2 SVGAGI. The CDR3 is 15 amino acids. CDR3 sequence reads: CASSYSTRQGNIQYF.

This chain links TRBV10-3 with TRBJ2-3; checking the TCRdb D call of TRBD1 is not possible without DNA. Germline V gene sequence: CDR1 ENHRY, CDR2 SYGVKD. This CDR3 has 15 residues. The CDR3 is CAIRRDRGTTDTQYF.

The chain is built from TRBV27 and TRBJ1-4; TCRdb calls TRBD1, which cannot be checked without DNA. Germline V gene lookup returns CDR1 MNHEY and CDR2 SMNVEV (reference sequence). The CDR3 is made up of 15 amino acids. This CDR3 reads CASSPRQAPNEKLFF.

CDR3 residues: CSVLNPLAWNEQFF. The chain carries TRBV20-1 and TRBJ2-1; TCRdb indicates TRBD2, and absent DNA this call remains unverified. The CDR3 totals 14 residues. Germline CDR1 DFQATT, CDR2 SNEGSKA (reference sequence).

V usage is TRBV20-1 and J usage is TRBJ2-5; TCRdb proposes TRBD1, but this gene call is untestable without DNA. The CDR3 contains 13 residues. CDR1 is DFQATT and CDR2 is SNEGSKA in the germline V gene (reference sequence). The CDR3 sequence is CSAKKTGQETQYF.

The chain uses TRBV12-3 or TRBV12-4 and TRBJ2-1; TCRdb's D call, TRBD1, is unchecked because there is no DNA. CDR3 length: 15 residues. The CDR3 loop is CASSHRQGSGNEQFF.

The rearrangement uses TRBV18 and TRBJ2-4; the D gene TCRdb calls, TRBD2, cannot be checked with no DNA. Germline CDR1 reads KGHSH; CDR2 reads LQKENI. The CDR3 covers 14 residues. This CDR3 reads CASSPPGSPNIQYF.

The CDR3 protein is CASGEQPVSGELFF. This chain joins TRBV7-7 and TRBJ2-2; there is no DNA to check the TCRdb D call of TRBD1. The CDR3 length is 14 residues. CDR1 and CDR2 from the germline V gene are SSHAT and FNYEAQ (reference sequence). Based on the CDR3 plus reference TRBV7-7 and TRBJ2-2, the full variable domain is GAGVSQSPRYKVTKRGQDVTLRCDPISSHATLYWYQQALGQGPEFLTYFNYEAQPDKSGLPSDRFSAERPEGSISTLTIQRTEQRDSAMYRCASGEQPVSGELFFGEGSRLTVL.

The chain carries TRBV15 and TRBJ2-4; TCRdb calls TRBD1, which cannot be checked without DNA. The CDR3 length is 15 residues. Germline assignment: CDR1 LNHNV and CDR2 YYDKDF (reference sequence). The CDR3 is CATSRTDPGQNIQYF.

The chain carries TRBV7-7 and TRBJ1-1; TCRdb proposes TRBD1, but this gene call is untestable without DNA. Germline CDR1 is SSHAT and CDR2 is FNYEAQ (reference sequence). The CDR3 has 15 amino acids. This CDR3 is CASSLGGGRLTEAFF.

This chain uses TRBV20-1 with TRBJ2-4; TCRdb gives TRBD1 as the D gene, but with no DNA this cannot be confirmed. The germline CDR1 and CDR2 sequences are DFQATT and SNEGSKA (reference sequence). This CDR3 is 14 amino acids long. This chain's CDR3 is CSARVAGAGNIQYF.

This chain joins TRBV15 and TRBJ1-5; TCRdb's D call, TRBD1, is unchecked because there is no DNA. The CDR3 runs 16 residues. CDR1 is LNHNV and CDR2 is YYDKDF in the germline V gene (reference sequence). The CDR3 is CATSSGRRGSNQPQHF. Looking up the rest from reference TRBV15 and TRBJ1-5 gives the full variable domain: DAMVIQNPRYQVTQFGKPVTLSCSQTLNHNVMYWYQQKSSQAPKLLFHYYDKDFNNEADTPDNFQSRRPNTSFCFLDIRSPGLGDTAMYLCATSSGRRGSNQPQHFGDGTRLSIL.

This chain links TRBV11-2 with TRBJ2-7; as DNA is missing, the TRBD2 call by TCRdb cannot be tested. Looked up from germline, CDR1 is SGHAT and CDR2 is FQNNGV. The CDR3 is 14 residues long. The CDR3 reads CASGFGGGAGEQYF.

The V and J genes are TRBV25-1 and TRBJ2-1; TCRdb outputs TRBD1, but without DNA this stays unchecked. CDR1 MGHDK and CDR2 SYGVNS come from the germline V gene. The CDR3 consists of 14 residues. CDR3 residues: CASRDDRGGNEQFF.

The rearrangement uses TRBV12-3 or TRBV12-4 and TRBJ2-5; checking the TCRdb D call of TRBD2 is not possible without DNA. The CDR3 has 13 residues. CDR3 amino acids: CASSFPVAGTQYF.

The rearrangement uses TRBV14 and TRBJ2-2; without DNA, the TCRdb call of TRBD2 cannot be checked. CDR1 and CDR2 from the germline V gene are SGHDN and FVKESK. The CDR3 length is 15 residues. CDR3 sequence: CASSGLAGLTGELFF. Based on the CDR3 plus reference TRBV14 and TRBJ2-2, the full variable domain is EAGVTQFPSHSVIEKGQTVTLRCDPISGHDNLYWYRRVMGKEIKFLLHFVKESKQDESGMPNNRFLAERTGGTYSTLKVQPAELEDSGVYFCASSGLAGLTGELFFGEGSRLTVL.

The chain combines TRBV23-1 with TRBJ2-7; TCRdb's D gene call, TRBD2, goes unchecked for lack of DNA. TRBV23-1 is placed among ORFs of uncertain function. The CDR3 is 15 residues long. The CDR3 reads CASSQSKGRPYEQYF.